This TCR beta chain was recorded in a study of blood T cell repertoires in COVID-19. About the study: The origin of the acute and convalescent COVID-19 samples was the United States, Italy and Spain. PBMCs, B-cell-depleted T cells, or T cells were the source of the cDNA or gDNA that made up the material.

Per the original methods: Amplification with reference gene primers provided the estimates of nucleated cell counts. Generated by immunoSEQ multiplex PCR, the TCRdb table keeps only in-frame clones and is missing some. V and J calls and clone size are copied from that table; D and trimming were computed from the DNA. The sample gives 100,000 to 150,000 clones, around 86% of which show up once; around 5% is in the top ten. This CDR3 comprises 14 residues. The V gene lost 3 bases and the J gene lost 6 bases, with 9 bases spanning the gap. Germline V gene sequence: CDR1 LNHDA, CDR2 SQIVND (reference sequence).

The chain is built from TRBV19 and TRBJ1-6, with a possible D match to TRBD1 (5 bases). The sample consisted of peripheral blood. This receptor was obtained from a human donor in a cohort sampled during active COVID-19. The CDR3 region has the DNA TGTGCCAGTAGTATGGCCCAGGGTAATTCACCCCTCCACTTT. It encodes CASSMAQGNSPLHF. Full variable domain (missing parts from reference TRBV19 and TRBJ1-6): DGGITQSPKYLFRKEGQNVTLSCEQNLNHDAMYWYRQDPGQGLRLIYYSQIVNDFQKGDIAEGYSVSREKKESFPLTVTSAQKNPTAFYLCASSMAQGNSPLHFGNGTRLTVT.